This record looks at one T cell receptor (beta chain) sequence and its context. The germline gives CDR1 SEHNR, CDR2 FQNEAQ (reference sequence). The CDR3 consists of 16 residues. With 5 bases clipped from V and 2 bases from J, the junction kept 9 bases outside the gene matches. The data were taken from a study of radiotherapy plus CTLA-4 blockade in lung cancer. The method was immunoSEQ multiplex PCR; TCRdb's version includes in-frame clones alone and lacks a portion of them. This sample yields about 120,000 clones, of which approximately 80% are seen a single time; 4% to 6% belongs to the top ten. The sequence came from a human donor with non-small cell lung cancer who had a partial response to radiotherapy plus ipilimumab. The chain joins TRBV7-9 to TRBJ2-5, with 9 bases that match TRBD1. This specimen was peripheral blood, taken from a patient treated with radiotherapy plus ipilimumab. The CDR3 region is CASSLTTGGGQETQYF. In nucleotides, the CDR3 is TGTGCCAGCAGCCTAACGACAGGGGGTGGACAAGAGACCCAGTACTTC.